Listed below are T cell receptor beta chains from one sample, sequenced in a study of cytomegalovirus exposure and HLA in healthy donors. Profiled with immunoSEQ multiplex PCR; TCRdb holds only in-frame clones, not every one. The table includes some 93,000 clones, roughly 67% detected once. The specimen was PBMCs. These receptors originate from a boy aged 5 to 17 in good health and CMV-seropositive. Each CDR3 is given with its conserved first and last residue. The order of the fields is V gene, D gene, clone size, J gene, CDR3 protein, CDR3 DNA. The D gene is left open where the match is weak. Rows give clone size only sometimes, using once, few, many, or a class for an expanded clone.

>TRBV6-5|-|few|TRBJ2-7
CASTSKQGSVEQYF
TGTGCCAGCACCTCGAAACAGGGATCGGTCGAGCAGTACTTC
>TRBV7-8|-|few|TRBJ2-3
CASSQGLGGPRPDTQYF
TGTGCCAGCAGCCAGGGCTTAGGGGGTCCCCGCCCAGATACGCAGTATTTT
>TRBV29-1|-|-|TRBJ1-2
CSVLIQGNYGYTF
TGCAGCGTTTTGATCCAGGGTAACTATGGCTACACCTTC
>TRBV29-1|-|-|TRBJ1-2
CSVEGSNANYGYTF
TGCAGCGTTGAGGGCAGCAACGCTAACTATGGCTACACCTTC
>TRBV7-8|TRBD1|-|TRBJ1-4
CASSFERQGGPNEKLFF
TGTGCCAGCAGCTTCGAAAGACAGGGGGGCCCTAATGAAAAACTGTTTTTT
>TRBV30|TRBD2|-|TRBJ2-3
CACRRGGGTDTQYF
TGTGCCTGCCGCCGGGGCGGGGGTACAGATACGCAGTATTTT
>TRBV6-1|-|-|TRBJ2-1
CATLTVDYNEQFF
TGTGCCACCCTGACAGTAGACTACAATGAGCAGTTCTTC
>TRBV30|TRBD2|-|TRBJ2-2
CAWSRVAGGLTTGELFF
TGTGCCTGGAGTAGAGTAGCGGGAGGGTTAACCACCGGGGAGCTGTTTTTT
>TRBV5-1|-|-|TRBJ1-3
CASSAGTQGNTIYF
TGCGCCAGCAGCGCAGGGACCCAGGGGAACACCATATATTTT
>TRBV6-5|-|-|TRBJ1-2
CASSADRNYGYTF
TGTGCCAGCAGCGCCGACAGGAACTATGGCTACACCTTC
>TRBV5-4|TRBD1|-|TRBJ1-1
CASSLPGQGRYTEAFF
TGTGCCAGCAGCTTGCCGGGACAGGGCCGGTACACTGAAGCTTTCTTT
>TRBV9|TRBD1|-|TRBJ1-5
CASSKGQGANQPQHF
TGTGCCAGCAGCAAAGGACAGGGGGCTAATCAGCCCCAGCATTTT
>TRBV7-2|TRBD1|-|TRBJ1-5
CASSLDRGTQHF
TGTGCCAGCAGCTTGGACAGGGGGACCCAGCATTTT
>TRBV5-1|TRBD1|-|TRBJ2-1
CASREDREQFF
TGCGCCAGCAGAGAGGACAGGGAGCAGTTCTTC
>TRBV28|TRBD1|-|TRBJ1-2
CASSFPGQGYGYTF
TGTGCCAGCAGTTTCCCGGGACAGGGATATGGCTACACCTTC
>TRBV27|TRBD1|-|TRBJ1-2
CASSTRQGDYGYTF
TGTGCCAGCAGTACCCGACAGGGGGACTATGGCTACACCTTC
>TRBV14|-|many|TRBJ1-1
CASSLGYTEAFF
TGTGCCAGCAGCCTCGGGTATACTGAAGCTTTCTTT
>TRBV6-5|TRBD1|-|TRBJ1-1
CASSRDRGPEAFF
TGTGCCAGCAGCCGGGACAGGGGACCTGAAGCTTTCTTT
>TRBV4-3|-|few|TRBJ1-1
CASSQDDGVPPTEAFF
TGCGCCAGCAGCCAAGATGACGGGGTACCTCCCACTGAAGCTTTCTTT
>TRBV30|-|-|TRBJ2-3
CAWSSSGKQYF
TGTGCCTGGAGCTCGTCGGGGAAGCAGTATTTT
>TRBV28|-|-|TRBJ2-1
CASSEYLGVTNEQFF
TGTGCCAGCAGCGAGTATTTGGGAGTAACCAATGAGCAGTTCTTC
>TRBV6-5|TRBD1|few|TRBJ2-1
CASSPGTGSYNEQFF
TGTGCCAGCAGCCCCGGGACAGGGTCTTACAATGAGCAGTTCTTC
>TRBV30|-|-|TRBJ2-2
CAWTYKPNTGELFF
TGTGCCTGGACATACAAACCGAACACCGGGGAGCTGTTTTTT
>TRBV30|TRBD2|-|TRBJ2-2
CAWSGGSGSLSGELFF
TGTGCCTGGAGTGGAGGTAGCGGGAGTTTATCCGGGGAGCTGTTTTTT
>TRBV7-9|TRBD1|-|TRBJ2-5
CASSLEAGGIETQYF
TGTGCCAGCAGCTTAGAGGCAGGGGGCATAGAGACCCAGTACTTC
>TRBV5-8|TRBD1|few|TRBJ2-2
CASSDQGQVNTGELFF
TGTGCCAGCAGCGACCAGGGACAGGTGAACACCGGGGAGCTGTTTTTT